These 27 T cell receptor beta chains share one sample of origin, sequenced in a study of response to subunit inactivated influenza vaccine. TCRdb reprocessed the RT-PCR reads via MiXCR and lists one record per CDR3 protein. The sample includes 500,000 or so distinct CDR3 sequences, 16% of them seen just once. The sequences come from CD4+ T cells sorted from PBMCs, collected less than 30 months after vaccination. These TCRs come from a man between 50 and 70 years old who received an inactivated influenza vaccine.

In its sample, this clonotype was seen many times. This sequence joins TRBV5-1 and TRBJ1-1; TRBD1 aligns across 11 bases. After removal of 5 bases from V and 6 bases from J, the junction contained 9 bases not matched to a gene. Germline V gene lookup returns CDR1 SGHRS and CDR2 YFSETQ. The CDR3 covers 15 residues. The CDR3 sequence: CASRSDRGRLSEAFF. CDR3 bases: TGCGCCAGCAGATCGGACAGGGGGCGCTTATCTGAAGCTTTCTTT.

V is TRBV5-1 and J is TRBJ2-1, with TRBD1 matching 8 bases. Trimming took 6 bases from V and 2 from J; bases not matched to a gene: 7. CDR3 size: 15 residues. CDR1 and CDR2 (germline): SGHRS, YFSETQ. CDR3 residues: CASKGGQGAYNEQFF. CDR3 coding DNA: TGCGCCAGCAAGGGCGGACAGGGAGCCTACAATGAGCAGTTCTTC.

The V gene is TRBV9, the J gene TRBJ1-1; 7 nucleotides line up with TRBD1. J was trimmed by 11 bases and V by 3 bases; bases with no gene match: 7. Germline CDR1 and CDR2: SGDLS and YYNGEE. This CDR3 region has 12 residues. This CDR3 is CASSAEDRLAFF. Written as DNA, the CDR3 is TGTGCCAGCAGCGCGGAGGACAGGCTTGCTTTCTTT.

The J gene is TRBJ2-7, the V gene TRBV20-1; 8 bases align to TRBD1. Unmatched junction bases numbered 8, after V lost 1 base and J lost 6 bases. Germline CDR1 DFQATT, CDR2 SNEGSKA (reference sequence). The CDR3 extends over 14 amino acids. The CDR3 region is CSARVLDRVAEQYF. In DNA, the CDR3 is TGCAGTGCTAGAGTGTTGGACAGGGTGGCCGAGCAGTACTTC.

The rearrangement links TRBV20-1 to TRBJ1-1; perhaps TRBD1 as D (5 bases). The CDR3 loop spans 13 amino acids. Germline V lookup: CDR1 DFQATT, CDR2 SNEGSKA (reference sequence). V was pared by 1 base and J by 5 bases, with 11 bases between. DNA for the CDR3: TGCAGTGCTAGAGTAGGGGTGGGGACTGAAGCTTTCTTT. As protein: CSARVGVGTEAFF.

This clonotype was found a few times. V and J are TRBV10-3 and TRBJ2-5; no definite D call. Germline loops: CDR1 ENHRY, CDR2 SYGVKD. The CDR3 spans 14 residues. Deletions cut 6 bases from V and 5 bases from J, with 16 bases between. CDR3 DNA sequence: TGTGCCATCAGCAACCGGAGCCTTTTGGAGACCCAGTACTTC. The encoded protein is CAISNRSLLETQYF.

The chain combines TRBV12-3 or TRBV12-4 with TRBJ2-1; 8 nucleotides match TRBD1. J was trimmed by 6 bases and V by 5 bases; bases with no gene match: 6. This CDR3 is 14 amino acids long. CDR3 sequence: CASSNRTGFNEQFF. The CDR3 coding sequence is TGTGCCAGCAGTAATCGGACAGGGTTCAATGAGCAGTTCTTC.

About this clonotype itself: Being one base from a much bigger clone, this may be a read error. The chain joins TRBV5-1 to TRBJ2-7; D possibly corresponds to TRBD1 (6 bases). The germline V gene encodes CDR1 SGHRS and CDR2 YFSETQ. CDR3 length: 14 residues. V was clipped by 4 bases and J by 5 bases, with 16 bases between them. The chain's CDR3 is CASSAVRGSDEQYF. In DNA form, the CDR3 reads TGCGCCAGCAGCGCAGTCAGGGGTAGCGACGAGCAGTACTTC.

J is TRBJ1-3 and V is TRBV7-2; D is uncertain. The CDR3 length is 16 residues. Between the trimmed V and J ends, which lost 2 bases and 0 bases, there was a span of 11 bases. The germline CDR1 and CDR2 sequences are SGHTA and FQGNSA. The DNA for the CDR3 is TGTGCCAGCAGCTTAAGGGTGGCGAGCTCTGGAAACACCATATATTTT. It yields the protein CASSLRVASSGNTIYF.

The chain recombines TRBV27 with TRBJ1-6, with TRBD1 matching 8 bases. The CDR3 consists of 17 residues. V shed 5 bases, J shed 7 bases, and the junction held 13 bases outside the gene matches. The germline V gene has CDR1 MNHEY and CDR2 SMNVEV (reference sequence). The CDR3 sequence is CASSQGSGRTGNSPLHF. The CDR3 coding sequence is TGTGCCAGCAGTCAAGGAAGTGGTAGGACAGGGAATTCACCCCTCCACTTT.

The rearrangement joins TRBV7-8 to TRBJ2-5; D might be TRBD1 (5 bases). Germline loops: CDR1 SGHVS, CDR2 FQNEAQ. Trimming shortened V by 3 bases and J by 7 bases, and 12 bases separated the two germline ends. The CDR3 is made up of 13 amino acids. The CDR3 nucleotides are TGTGCCAGCAGCTTCGAAACAACAGGGACCCAGTACTTC. It is translated as CASSFETTGTQYF.

A few counts support this clonotype. This CDR3 reads CATSRDYGTGGRSGYTF. DNA for the CDR3: TGTGCCACCAGCAGAGATTACGGGACTGGGGGGAGGAGTGGCTACACCTTC. The rearrangement uses TRBV15 and TRBJ1-2, with D possibly matching TRBD1 (5 bases). The V end was cut by 0 bases, the J end by 7 bases, with 21 bases between. The CDR3 extends over 17 amino acids. Germline CDR1 LNHNV, CDR2 YYDKDF (reference sequence).

This clonotype has more than one count but fewer than ten. The V call is TRBV29-1, the J call TRBJ2-3, with 8 positions matching TRBD2. This CDR3 has 15 amino acids. Germline CDR1 is SQVTM and CDR2 is ANQGSEA. V lost 4 bases, J lost 2 bases, and 8 bases stayed unmatched. The CDR3 is CSVGELAGFTDTQYF. Here the CDR3 DNA reads TGCAGCGTTGGGGAGTTAGCGGGATTCACAGATACGCAGTATTTT.

This clonotype was detected a few times. V gene TRBV7-2 combines with J gene TRBJ2-3; TRBD2 is a possible D gene (5 bases). The CDR3 consists of 15 residues. Germline-derived CDR1 and CDR2 are SGHTA and FQGNSA. Trimming cost V 4 bases and J 4 bases, with 15 bases left between them. The CDR3 spells CASSSDSAGADTQYF. For the CDR3, the DNA is TGTGCCAGCAGCTCCGATTCCGCCGGGGCAGATACGCAGTATTTT.

This clonotype turned up a few times. The rearrangement links TRBV29-1 to TRBJ2-4; D may be TRBD1 (6 bases). Trimming stripped 6 bases from V and 5 bases from J, with 11 bases between. Germline V gene data show CDR1 as SQVTM and CDR2 as ANQGSEA. The CDR3 covers 12 residues. This chain's CDR3 is CSVWGRENIQYF. The CDR3 DNA is TGCAGCGTCTGGGGGCGAGAAAACATTCAGTACTTC.

The chain links TRBV27 to TRBJ1-1; TRBD1 might be the D (5 bases). V was pared by 5 bases and J by 6 bases, with 19 bases between. This CDR3 is 15 amino acids long. The germline gives CDR1 MNHEY, CDR2 SMNVEV (reference sequence). The CDR3 here is CASSARTGGMAEAFF. The CDR3 DNA is TGTGCCAGCAGTGCCAGAACAGGTGGAATGGCTGAAGCTTTCTTT.

The table lists this clonotype with a few counts. The chain links TRBV4-3 to TRBJ2-3, with D unresolved. V was clipped by 0 bases and J by 5 bases, with 12 bases between them. CDR1 is LGHNA and CDR2 is YSLEER in the germline V gene. The CDR3 sequence is 15 residues long. The CDR3 here is CASSQDRFRGDTQYF. The CDR3 DNA sequence: TGCGCCAGCAGCCAAGACCGATTCCGAGGAGATACGCAGTATTTT.

CDR3 nucleotide sequence: TGTGCCAGCAGTGACAGGGGGTGGTTGGTAGCCAAAAACATTCAGTACTTC. It is translated as CASSDRGWLVAKNIQYF. V is TRBV6-1 and J is TRBJ2-4, with 7 bases fitting TRBD1. With V trimmed by 3 bases and J by 0 bases, 8 bases remained unmatched. The CDR3 is 17 amino acids. Per germline, CDR1 MNHNS and CDR2 SASEGT.

In this sample, this clonotype turned up many times. The V gene is TRBV5-1, the J gene TRBJ2-7; 10 bases agree with TRBD2. Germline V gene data show CDR1 as SGHRS and CDR2 as YFSETQ. After removal of 5 bases from V and 0 bases from J, the junction contained 8 bases not matched to a gene. The CDR3 length is 16 residues. The CDR3 bases are TGCGCCAGCAGTCCCGGACTAGCGGCGCTCTCCTACGAGCAGTACTTC. Amino acids: CASSPGLAALSYEQYF.

This clonotype was recorded at least ten times. This sequence joins TRBV7-9 and TRBJ1-2; unclear D gene. Germline lookup yields CDR1 SEHNR and CDR2 FQNEAQ (reference sequence). The CDR3 sequence is 12 residues long. The germline V and J ends were trimmed by 8 bases and 8 bases, with 15 bases remaining between them. The CDR3 is CASSRGSGGYTF. Written as DNA, the CDR3 is TGTGCCAGCTCCCGGGGATCTGGAGGCTACACCTTC.

In this sample, this clonotype turned up a few times. The rearrangement links TRBV2 to TRBJ1-5; possible D gene TRBD1, 6 bases. The CDR3 has 15 amino acids. The V and J ends lost 4 bases and 2 bases respectively, with 12 bases between them. Germline-derived CDR1 and CDR2 are SNHLY and FYNNEI. The CDR3 loop is CASSGGQTGNQPQHF. For the CDR3, the DNA is TGTGCCAGCAGTGGGGGGCAGACGGGCAATCAGCCCCAGCATTTT.

This clonotype was recorded many times. Here the CDR3 reads CASIIEGSGANVLTF. The DNA for the CDR3 is TGTGCCAGCATCATTGAAGGGTCTGGGGCCAACGTCCTGACTTTC. This rearrangement joins TRBV12-3 or TRBV12-4 to TRBJ2-6; unclear D gene. V lost 7 bases and J 1 base, leaving 11 bases between the germline ends. CDR3 length: 15 amino acids.

The V call is TRBV28, the J call TRBJ2-7, with 7 bases identical to TRBD2. There are 15 residues in the CDR3. The germline V gene has CDR1 MDHEN and CDR2 SYDVKM. Trimming cost V 6 bases and J 5 bases; bases outside gene matches: 13. The CDR3 sequence is CASSPPRTSPNEQYF. The CDR3 DNA follows: TGTGCCAGCAGCCCTCCCCGGACTAGTCCAAACGAGCAGTACTTC.

The gene calls are TRBV12-3 or TRBV12-4 and TRBJ1-1, with 7 bases lining up with TRBD1. V shed 8 bases, J shed 4 bases, and the junction held 7 bases outside the gene matches. This CDR3 has 13 amino acids. DNA of the CDR3: TGTGCCAGCCTAAGACAGGGAGTCACTGAAGCTTTCTTT. It encodes CASLRQGVTEAFF.

The rearrangement links TRBV20-1 to TRBJ2-6, with D unresolved. V was pared by 6 bases and J by 0 bases, with 12 bases between. Germline V gene sequence: CDR1 DFQATT, CDR2 SNEGSKA (reference sequence). The CDR3 sequence is 15 residues long. CDR3 bases: TGCAGTGCAATCCGAGGAGTCTCTGGGGCCAACGTCCTGACTTTC. This codes for CSAIRGVSGANVLTF.

The CDR3 DNA reads as TGTGCCAGCAGCGAACTAGCGGGAGGGACCGGGGAGCTGTTTTTT. Protein product: CASSELAGGTGELFF. V gene TRBV6-1 combines with J gene TRBJ2-2; 13 bases are shared with TRBD2. Trimming removed 6 bases from V and 5 bases from J; junction bases left unmatched: 3. The CDR3 loop spans 15 amino acids. Germline CDR1 MNHNS, CDR2 SASEGT.

The genes are TRBV9 and TRBJ1-2; no definite D call. The V end was cut by 2 bases, the J end by 6 bases, with 11 bases between. The CDR3 spans 13 residues. Germline V CDR1 and CDR2: SGDLS, YYNGEE. CDR3 sequence reads: CASSVRDANGYTF. CDR3 coding DNA: TGTGCCAGCAGCGTTAGAGATGCGAATGGCTACACCTTC.